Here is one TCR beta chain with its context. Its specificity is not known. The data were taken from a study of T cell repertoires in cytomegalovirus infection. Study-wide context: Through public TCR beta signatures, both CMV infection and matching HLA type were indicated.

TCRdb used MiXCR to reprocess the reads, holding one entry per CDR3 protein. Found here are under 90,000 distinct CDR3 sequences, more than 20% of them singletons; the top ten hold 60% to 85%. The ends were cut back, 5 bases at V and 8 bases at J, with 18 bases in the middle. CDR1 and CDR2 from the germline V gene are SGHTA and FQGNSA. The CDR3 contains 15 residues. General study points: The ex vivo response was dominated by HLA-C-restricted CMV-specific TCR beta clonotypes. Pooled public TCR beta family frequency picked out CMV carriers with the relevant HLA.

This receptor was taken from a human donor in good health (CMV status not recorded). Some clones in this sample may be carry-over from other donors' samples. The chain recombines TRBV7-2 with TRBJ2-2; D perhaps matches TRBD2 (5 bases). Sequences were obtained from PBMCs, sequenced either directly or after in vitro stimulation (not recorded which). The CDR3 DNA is TGTGCCAGCAGCGTATCGACTACTCTGGCAGGGGAGCTGTTTTTT. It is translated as CASSVSTTLAGELFF. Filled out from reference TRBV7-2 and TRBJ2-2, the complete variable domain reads GAGVSQSPSNKVTEKGKDVELRCDPISGHTALYWYRQSLGQGLEFLIYFQGNSAPDKSGLPSDRFSAERTGGSVSTLTIQRTQQEDSAVYLCASSVSTTLAGELFFGEGSRLTVL.